The 15 T cell receptor beta chains listed next were all sequenced from one sample in a study of blood T cells in healthy people across ages. Then a second PCR, running about 6 to 12 cycles, was carried out with a sample-barcoded 5' primer and a J-beta primer mix. TCRdb ran MiXCR on the 5' RACE reads and lists one entry per CDR3 protein. The sample contains approximately 1,700,000 distinct CDR3 sequences, 39% of which appear only once. The specimen sequenced was blood. The receptors come from a human donor in good health.

V gene TRBV5-8 combines with J gene TRBJ1-2, with TRBD1 matching 8 bases. The ends lost 4 bases at V and 3 bases at J; junction bases unmatched: 8. There are 15 residues in the CDR3. CDR1 is SGHTS and CDR2 is YDEGEE in the germline V gene. CDR3 in DNA: TGTGCCAGCAGCCGCGGACAGGGTAGCCACTATGGCTACACCTTC. As protein: CASSRGQGSHYGYTF.

This clonotype came up many times. The chain carries TRBV5-1 and TRBJ1-5, with 9 bases matching TRBD1. The germline gives CDR1 SGHRS, CDR2 YFSETQ. The CDR3 is 15 residues long. The J segment lost 5 bases and the V segment lost 4 bases, leaving 7 bases of the junction unmatched. CDR3 bases: TGCGCCAGCAGCCCCGAGACAGGGGGAGATCAGCCCCAGCATTTT. Encoded protein: CASSPETGGDQPQHF.

A remark on this clonotype: One junction end disagrees with the germline gene, perhaps due to a read error. V is TRBV12-3 or TRBV12-4 and J is TRBJ1-2; D may be TRBD1 (6 bases). CDR3 length: 15 amino acids. This CDR3 reads CTSSPPGHRSYGYTF. The CDR3 DNA reads TGTACCAGCAGCCCTCCGGGACACAGAAGCTATGGCTACACCTTC.

This clonotype was counted a few times. This chain uses TRBV20-1 with TRBJ1-2, with D possibly matching TRBD1 (5 bases). V lost 6 bases and J lost 0, with 23 bases in between. The CDR3 has 17 amino acids. CDR1 and CDR2 (germline): DFQATT, SNEGSKA (reference sequence). CDR3 sequence (DNA): TGCAGTGCCGCCACTGGGGATTTGGGGGGATCTAACTATGGCTACACCTTC. Translation: CSAATGDLGGSNYGYTF.

The sample holds a few counts of this clonotype. The chain is built from TRBV20-1 and TRBJ1-5; 9 bases line up with TRBD1. Germline V gene lookup returns CDR1 DFQATT and CDR2 SNEGSKA (reference sequence). The junction had 11 bases not matched to a gene; V was cut back by 2 bases and J by 6 bases. This CDR3 spans 16 amino acids. The CDR3 protein is CSARSGTGFDGQPQHF. As DNA, the CDR3 is TGCAGTGCTAGATCTGGGACAGGGTTTGATGGTCAGCCCCAGCATTTT.

In this sample, this clonotype turned up a few times. The genes are TRBV4-2 and TRBJ2-5, with D hard to call. This CDR3 is 14 amino acids long. V lost 3 bases and J 5 bases, leaving 13 bases between the germline ends. Germline lookup yields CDR1 LGHNA and CDR2 YNFKEQ. DNA of the CDR3: TGTGCCAGCAGCCAGAGTTGGGTGGGGGAGACCCAGTACTTC. Protein product: CASSQSWVGETQYF.

V gene TRBV6-6 combines with J gene TRBJ2-1, with unresolved D. The CDR3 has 13 amino acids. Trimming stripped 0 bases from V and 5 bases from J, with 5 bases between. Germline V gives CDR1 MNHNY, CDR2 SVGAGI (reference sequence). DNA of the CDR3: TGTGCCAGCAGTTACTCTCCCAACAATGAGCAGTTCTTC. Its protein is CASSYSPNNEQFF.

This clonotype has more than one count but fewer than ten. This rearrangement joins TRBV5-1 to TRBJ2-3; 12 nucleotides agree with TRBD1. J gave up 5 bases and V 1 base, and 5 bases lay outside the gene matches. The CDR3 is 16 amino acids. Germline lookup yields CDR1 SGHRS and CDR2 YFSETQ. Here the CDR3 reads CASSLMGQGAIDTQYF. The CDR3 bases are TGCGCCAGCAGCTTGATGGGACAGGGGGCGATAGATACGCAGTATTTT.

This clonotype was found a few times. The chain has TRBV4-1 and TRBJ1-2, with D possibly TRBD1 on 5 matching bases. The CDR3 is 16 amino acids. Germline V gene data show CDR1 as MGHRA and CDR2 as YSYEKL. V lost 4 bases to trimming and J lost 6 bases, with 21 bases between them. The CDR3 DNA is TGCGCCAGCAGCCCATACCCAGAGGCCCCGGGGCATGGCTACACCTTC. It encodes CASSPYPEAPGHGYTF.

The V and J genes are TRBV2 and TRBJ2-3, with D perhaps TRBD1 (5 bases). CDR3 size: 14 residues. From germline, CDR1 is SNHLY and CDR2 FYNNEI. V lost 5 bases to trimming and J lost 3 bases, with 12 bases between them. The DNA of the CDR3 is TGTGCCAGCAGTCTACTCTGGACAACAGATACGCAGTATTTT. This gives the protein CASSLLWTTDTQYF.

The rearrangement uses TRBV7-3 and TRBJ2-6; 8 positions agree with TRBD1. The germline V gene has CDR1 SGHTA and CDR2 FQGTGA. The CDR3 extends over 18 amino acids. V lost 1 base, J lost 0 bases, and 5 bases stayed unmatched. In DNA, the CDR3 is TGTGCCAGCAGCTTAATTTCAGGGGGCTTCTCTGGGGCCAACGTCCTGACTTTC. Its translation: CASSLISGGFSGANVLTF.

The chain is built from TRBV5-1 and TRBJ2-5; 7 nucleotides line up with TRBD2. V lost 0 bases to trimming and J lost 7 bases; unmatched junction nucleotides: 6. The V gene's germline CDR1 is SGHRS and CDR2 YFSETQ. The CDR3 is 14 residues long. The CDR3 DNA reads as TGCGCCAGCAGCTTGGGACTAACGGGGGGGACCCAGTACTTC. It translates to CASSLGLTGGTQYF.

This chain uses TRBV13 with TRBJ1-2; D call uncertain. Germline assignment: CDR1 PRHDT and CDR2 FYEKMQ (reference sequence). The V and J ends lost 8 bases and 7 bases respectively, with 17 bases between them. The CDR3 length is 13 residues. CDR3 sequence reads: CASSPGLGFGYTF. Here the CDR3 DNA reads TGTGCCAGCTCCCCTGGATTGGGGTTTGGCTACACCTTC.

V is TRBV12-3 or TRBV12-4 and J is TRBJ1-4; the match to TRBD1 covers 7 bases. J was trimmed by 10 bases and V by 6 bases; bases with no gene match: 14. The CDR3 totals 15 residues. Here the CDR3 DNA reads TGTGCCAGCAGCTCCGGGGACAGCCCTCTATCAAAACTGTTTTTT. Residues: CASSSGDSPLSKLFF.

The chain employs TRBV10-2 and TRBJ1-6, with D perhaps matching TRBD1 (5 bases). Germline lookup yields CDR1 WSHSY and CDR2 SAAADI. This CDR3 is 14 amino acids long. The germline V and J ends were trimmed by 7 bases and 7 bases, with 14 bases remaining between them. CDR3 residues: CASTASGRNSPLHF. CDR3 coding DNA: TGCGCCAGCACCGCCTCAGGGAGAAATTCACCCCTCCACTTT.